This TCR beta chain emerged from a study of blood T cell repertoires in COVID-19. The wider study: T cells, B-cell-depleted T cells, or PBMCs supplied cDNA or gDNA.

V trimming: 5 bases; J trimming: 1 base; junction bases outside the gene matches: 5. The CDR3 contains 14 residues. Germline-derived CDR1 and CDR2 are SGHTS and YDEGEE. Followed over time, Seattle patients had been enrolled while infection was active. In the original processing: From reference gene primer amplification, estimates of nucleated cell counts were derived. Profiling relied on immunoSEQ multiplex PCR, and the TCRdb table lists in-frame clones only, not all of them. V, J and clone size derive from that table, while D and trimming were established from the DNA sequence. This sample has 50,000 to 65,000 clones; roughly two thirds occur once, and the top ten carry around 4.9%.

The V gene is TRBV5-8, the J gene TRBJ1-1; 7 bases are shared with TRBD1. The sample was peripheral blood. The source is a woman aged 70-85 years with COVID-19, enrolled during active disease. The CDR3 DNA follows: TGTGCCAGCAGGCCGGGACAGTGGAACACTGAAGCTTTCTTT. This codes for CASRPGQWNTEAFF.